This is a list of T cell receptor beta chains from one sample in a study of blood T cells in healthy people across ages. TCRdb re-analysed the 5' RACE reads in MiXCR, keeping a single row per CDR3 protein. Among around 600,000 distinct CDR3 sequences listed, 47% were seen once. The sample taken for sequencing was blood. The source of these receptors is an elderly man in good health. The CDR3 runs from the conserved cysteine through the conserved F or W. The D gene is left open where the match is weak. Clone size is shown for a subset of rows, as once, few, many or a class of expanded clone.

>TRBV28|few|NA|TRBJ2-7
CASSFRLAPYEQYF
TGTGCCAGCAGTTTCCGACTGGCACCATACGAGCAGTACTTC
>TRBV20-1|few|NA|TRBJ2-1
CSAGRREQFF
TGCAGTGCTGGGCGACGGGAGCAGTTCTTC
>TRBV28|NA|NA|TRBJ2-7
CASALNRRSYEQYF
TGTGCCAGCGCCCTAAACAGGCGCTCCTACGAGCAGTACTTC
>TRBV4-3|NA|NA|TRBJ2-3
CASSQERSDTDTQYF
TGCGCCAGCAGCCAAGAACGGTCAGACACAGATACGCAGTATTTT
>TRBV7-2|many|NA|TRBJ2-5
CASSPGQIETQYF
TGTGCCAGCAGCCCCGGGCAGATAGAGACCCAGTACTTC
>TRBV2|few|NA|TRBJ2-1
CASARTEYNEQFF
TGTGCCAGCGCTCGGACGGAATACAATGAGCAGTTCTTC
>TRBV20-1|NA|NA|TRBJ1-2
CSARDPGAAYGYTF
TGCAGTGCTAGAGACCCAGGGGCTGCGTATGGCTACACCTTC
>TRBV5-1|NA|NA|TRBJ2-2
CASRSLGGNAGELFF
TGCGCCAGCAGATCTCTCGGGGGTAACGCCGGGGAGCTGTTTTTT
>TRBV16|NA|NA|TRBJ2-7
CASSPGDLGIYYEQYF
TGTGCCAGCAGCCCCGGGGACCTCGGGATTTACTACGAGCAGTACTTC
>TRBV20-1|NA|TRBD1|TRBJ2-3
CSAGRVDRGKDTQYF
TGCAGTGCTGGAAGGGTGGACAGGGGGAAAGATACGCAGTATTTT
>TRBV20-1|NA|NA|TRBJ2-6
CSARVHRGGWYGANVLTF
TGCAGTGCTAGAGTCCACCGAGGGGGGTGGTACGGGGCCAACGTCCTGACTTTC
>TRBV12-3/TRBV12-4|NA|TRBD1|TRBJ1-4
CASRRDSGLNEKLFF
TGTGCCAGCAGACGGGACAGTGGCCTTAATGAAAAACTGTTTTTT
>TRBV5-5|NA|TRBD1|TRBJ1-1
CASSLATGQINTEAFF
TGTGCCAGCAGCTTGGCCACGGGACAGATCAACACTGAAGCTTTCTTT
>TRBV9|few|NA|TRBJ2-1
CASSFSGDGEQFF
TGTGCCAGCAGCTTTAGTGGTGACGGTGAGCAGTTCTTC
>TRBV7-2|few|TRBD1|TRBJ1-6
CASSFDRGNSPLHF
TGTGCCAGCAGCTTTGACAGGGGGAATTCACCCCTCCACTTT
>TRBV5-1|once|NA|TRBJ2-3
CASSLGNRLDTQYF
TGCGCCAGCAGCTTGGGGAACCGCCTAGATACGCAGTATTTT
>TRBV6-5|many|NA|TRBJ2-5
CASSSGTTIIQETQYF
TGTGCCAGCAGTTCTGGGACCACCATTATTCAAGAGACCCAGTACTTC
>TRBV7-2|NA|TRBD1|TRBJ1-2
CASAEQGASYGYTF
TGTGCCAGCGCCGAACAGGGGGCCTCCTATGGCTACACCTTC